The 26 T cell receptor beta chains reported below all come from one sample, sequenced in a study of OX40 agonist ivuxolimab in advanced cancers. Only in-frame clones appear in the TCRdb table, and some are missing; sequencing was by immunoSEQ multiplex PCR. The repertoire consists of more than 55,000 clones, with about four fifths occurring once and the leading ten covering 4% to 5%. Sequences were derived from CD4+ or CD8+ T cells sorted from blood, sampled in a trial of the OX40 agonist ivuxolimab. The receptors stem from an adult with an advanced solid tumor such as melanoma, head and neck, liver or kidney cancer.

DNA for the CDR3: TGTGCCAGTAGAACAGGCCGGTCGGGTGAAGCTTTCTTT. It codes for CASRTGRSGEAFF. This chain links TRBV19 with TRBJ1-1; TRBD1 is a possible D gene (5 bases). The CDR3 is 13 residues long. The V end was cut by 6 bases, the J end by 7 bases, with 15 bases between. Germline V CDR1 and CDR2: LNHDA, SQIVND (reference sequence).

The chain uses TRBV4-1 and TRBJ1-1; D is uncertain. The CDR3 totals 13 residues. CDR1 is MGHRA, CDR2 YSYEKL, per germline. V lost 0 bases to trimming and J lost 2 bases, with 4 bases between them. The CDR3 loop reads CASSQDINTEAFF. CDR3 DNA sequence: TGCGCCAGCAGCCAAGACATAAACACTGAAGCTTTCTTT.

The chain uses TRBV18 and TRBJ2-7; the match to TRBD1 covers 9 bases. Trimming at V came to 6 bases and at J to 4 bases, leaving 7 bases not matched to a gene. This CDR3 region has 14 residues. From germline, CDR1 is KGHSH and CDR2 LQKENI. In DNA form, the CDR3 reads TGTGCCAGCTCCCCCGGGACAGGGACTTACGAGCAGTACTTC. Translating gives CASSPGTGTYEQYF.

V is TRBV14 and J is TRBJ1-3, with no clear D. V was trimmed by 0 bases and J by 3 bases, leaving 9 bases between them. The CDR3 has 15 amino acids. The V gene's germline CDR1 is SGHDN and CDR2 FVKESK. Here the CDR3 reads CASSQERTVGNTIYF. CDR3 DNA: TGTGCCAGCAGCCAAGAAAGGACGGTTGGAAACACCATATATTTT.

The chain uses TRBV11-2 and TRBJ2-3; a weak D match, TRBD1 (6 bases). Deletions cut 5 bases from V and 0 bases from J, with 15 bases between. The CDR3 totals 16 residues. Per the germline V gene, CDR1 is SGHAT and CDR2 is FQNNGV. This chain's CDR3 is CASSSRDTSSTDTQYF. DNA for the CDR3: TGTGCCAGCAGCAGCCGGGACACCTCTAGCACAGATACGCAGTATTTT.

This clone was seen a few times. This sequence joins TRBV6-1 and TRBJ1-6, with D possibly matching TRBD1 (6 bases). Germline V gives CDR1 MNHNS, CDR2 SASEGT. Trimming pared 0 bases from V and 7 bases from J, leaving 10 bases between. The CDR3 has 15 residues. The CDR3 spells CASSEARTGNSPLHF. The CDR3 nucleotides read TGTGCCAGCAGTGAAGCACGAACAGGGAATTCACCCCTCCACTTT.

This clone was seen only a few times. The chain combines TRBV29-1 with TRBJ2-7, with TRBD2 identical over 8 bases. Germline assignment: CDR1 SQVTM and CDR2 ANQGSEA. Trimming took 2 bases from V and 3 from J; bases not matched to a gene: 12. This CDR3 region has 16 residues. The CDR3 coding sequence is TGCAGCGTTGAAAGCAGCTTCCGGGGGGGACTCTACGAGCAGTACTTC. It yields the protein CSVESSFRGGLYEQYF.

This clone was detected only once. This rearrangement joins TRBV7-3 to TRBJ1-6, with a tentative D call TRBD1 (5 bases). V lost 1 base, J lost 10 bases, and 17 bases lay in between. Germline CDR1 reads SGHTA; CDR2 reads FQGTGA. This CDR3 spans 16 amino acids. The CDR3 loop is CASSLNALGGGSPLHF. In nucleotides, the CDR3 is TGTGCCAGCAGCTTAAATGCCCTCGGGGGAGGGTCACCCCTCCACTTT. Filled out from reference TRBV7-3 and TRBJ1-6, the complete variable domain reads GAGVSQTPSNKVTEKGKYVELRCDPISGHTALYWYRQSLGQGPEFLIYFQGTGAADDSGLPNDRFFAVRPEGSVSTLKIQRTERGDSAVYLCASSLNALGGGSPLHFGNGTRLTVT.

This rearrangement joins TRBV7-2 to TRBJ2-5; TRBD2 matches at 14 bases. Trimming took 5 bases from V and 2 from J; bases not matched to a gene: 1. The CDR3 covers 15 residues. CDR1 is SGHTA and CDR2 is FQGNSA in the germline V gene. Here the CDR3 DNA reads TGTGCCAGCAGCCGACTAGCGGGGGGGCAAGAGACCCAGTACTTC. Protein sequence: CASSRLAGGQETQYF.

The genes are TRBV7-2 and TRBJ2-5, with D perhaps matching TRBD1 (7 bases). This CDR3 has 16 amino acids. Trimming took 2 bases from V and 4 from J, leaving 17 bases between them. The germline gives CDR1 SGHTA, CDR2 FQGNSA. CDR3 protein: CASSLMGQGGRETQYF. In DNA, the CDR3 is TGTGCCAGCAGCTTAATGGGCCAGGGGGGCCGAGAGACCCAGTACTTC.

The chain is built from TRBV7-9 and TRBJ1-2; D call uncertain. This CDR3 has 15 amino acids. The V and J ends lost 1 base and 5 bases respectively, with 14 bases between them. Germline V CDR1 and CDR2: SEHNR, FQNEAQ (reference sequence). The CDR3 bases are TGTGCCAGCAGCTTAGATCCGGGAAGCACTTATGGCTACACCTTC. Its translation: CASSLDPGSTYGYTF.

The rearrangement links TRBV6-6 to TRBJ2-1; TRBD1 agrees at 8 bases. J lost 0 bases, V lost 5 bases, and 3 bases had no gene match. In germline, CDR1 is MNHNY, CDR2 SVGAGI (reference sequence). The CDR3 runs to 15 residues. The CDR3 DNA follows: TGTGCCAGCAGTGACAGGGGATCCTCCTACAATGAGCAGTTCTTC. Its protein is CASSDRGSSYNEQFF.

The chain is built from TRBV2 and TRBJ2-3; 7 nucleotides match TRBD1. The CDR3 consists of 13 residues. V lost 5 bases, J lost 1 base, and 0 bases stayed unmatched. CDR1 SNHLY and CDR2 FYNNEI come from the germline V gene. The CDR3 DNA sequence: TGTGCCAGCAGTACAGGGGGCACAGATACGCAGTATTTT. Its protein product is CASSTGGTDTQYF.

This chain joins TRBV6-5 and TRBJ2-1; no reliable D call. The V gene lost 0 bases and the J gene lost 4 bases, with 7 bases spanning the gap. The CDR3 is 14 residues long. CDR1 is MNHEY and CDR2 is SVGAGI in the germline V gene. The CDR3: CASSYSDNYNEQFF. The CDR3 nucleotides read TGTGCCAGCAGTTACTCAGACAATTACAATGAGCAGTTCTTC.

A single count supports this clone. The gene calls are TRBV28 and TRBJ2-1, with 9 bases identical to TRBD1. Trimming at V came to 6 bases and at J to 15 bases, leaving 6 bases not matched to a gene. The length of the CDR3 is 11 residues. Germline lookup yields CDR1 MDHEN and CDR2 SYDVKM. The DNA for the CDR3 is TGTGCCAGCAGCCCCACAGGGGGCCTGTTCTTC. It codes for CASSPTGGLFF.

The chain joins TRBV5-6 to TRBJ1-2; no clear D gene. Germline CDR1 reads SGHDT; CDR2 reads YYEEEE. V was clipped by 1 base and J by 2 bases, with 15 bases between them. This CDR3 spans 16 amino acids. The CDR3 region has the DNA TGTGCCAGCAGCTTGATTTCCCGAGGGAAAAACTATGGCTACACCTTC. Translating gives CASSLISRGKNYGYTF. The full variable domain, in which reference TRBV5-6 and TRBJ1-2 provide the parts outside the CDR3, is DAGVTQSPTHLIKTRGQQVTLRCSPKSGHDTVSWYQQALGQGPQFIFQYYEEEERQRGNFPDRFSGHQFPNYSSELNVNALLLGDSALYLCASSLISRGKNYGYTFGSGTRLTVV.

The chain joins TRBV9 to TRBJ2-7; D is ambiguous. V was shortened by 2 bases and J by 2 bases, with 11 bases between the two germline ends. The CDR3 is made up of 14 amino acids. Per the germline V gene, CDR1 is SGDLS and CDR2 is YYNGEE. Here the CDR3 DNA reads TGTGCCAGCAGCGTTGGGCAGAACACCTACGAGCAGTACTTC. This encodes CASSVGQNTYEQYF.

This clone was observed a few times. This chain links TRBV7-9 with TRBJ2-6; TRBD1 might be the D (5 bases). Looked up from germline, CDR1 is SEHNR and CDR2 is FQNEAQ (reference sequence). V lost 8 bases, J lost 2 bases, and 13 bases lay in between. The CDR3 is made up of 15 amino acids. The CDR3 sequence: CASGQDTAGANVLTF. In DNA, the CDR3 is TGTGCCAGCGGTCAGGACACCGCTGGGGCCAACGTCCTGACTTTC. Full variable domain (rest looked up from reference TRBV7-9 and TRBJ2-6): DTGVSQNPRHKITKRGQNVTFRCDPISEHNRLYWYRQTLGQGPEFLTYFQNEAQLEKSRLLSDRFSAERPKGSFSTLEIQRTEQGDSAMYLCASGQDTAGANVLTFGAGSRLTVL.

This clone is a singleton in its sample. This sequence joins TRBV4-1 and TRBJ2-1; unclear D gene. The CDR3 consists of 13 residues. The germline V gene has CDR1 MGHRA and CDR2 YSYEKL. Trimming stripped 0 bases from V and 8 bases from J, with 8 bases between. The CDR3 DNA reads as TGCGCCAGCAGCCAAGAAAAGCTTGATGAGCAGTTCTTC. This encodes CASSQEKLDEQFF.

This clone occurred a few times. V usage is TRBV7-9 and J usage is TRBJ1-5, with D maybe TRBD1 (5 bases). Between the trimmed V and J ends, which lost 5 bases and 10 bases, there was a span of 21 bases. The CDR3 totals 15 residues. CDR1 is SEHNR, CDR2 FQNEAQ, per germline (reference sequence). The CDR3 sequence: CASSRGWGEYEPQHF. The CDR3 nucleotides are TGTGCCAGCAGCCGTGGGTGGGGCGAGTATGAACCCCAGCATTTT.

This clone occurred a few times. The chain links TRBV27 to TRBJ2-7; D might be TRBD2 (5 bases). The CDR3 is made up of 12 amino acids. Trimming removed 5 bases at V and 6 bases at J, with 11 bases between. CDR1 is MNHEY and CDR2 is SMNVEV in the germline V gene (reference sequence). CDR3 sequence (DNA): TGTGCCAGCAGTCGACCGGGGTTCGAGCAGTACTTC. The encoded protein is CASSRPGFEQYF.

This chain connects TRBV7-8 to TRBJ1-5; 7 bases agree with TRBD1. CDR1 SGHVS and CDR2 FQNEAQ come from the germline V gene. The V and J ends lost 5 bases and 7 bases, in that order; junction bases with no gene match: 14. This CDR3 is 16 amino acids long. As DNA, the CDR3 is TGTGCCAGCAGCCCCGTTCATACAGGGGCGGACCAGCCCCAGCATTTT. Residues: CASSPVHTGADQPQHF.

The chain joins TRBV10-3 to TRBJ2-5; 9 nucleotides agree with TRBD1. The germline gives CDR1 ENHRY, CDR2 SYGVKD. The CDR3 spans 14 residues. The trim removed 5 bases at V and 11 bases at J, leaving 12 bases unmatched. CDR3 coding DNA: TGTGCCATCAGTAAACAGGGGGCTCAGGGGGAGCAGTACTTC. It is translated as CAISKQGAQGEQYF.

The genes are TRBV7-9 and TRBJ2-3, with no clear D. V was trimmed by 1 base and J by 4 bases, leaving 9 bases between them. The CDR3 extends over 14 amino acids. CDR1 SEHNR and CDR2 FQNEAQ come from the germline V gene (reference sequence). This CDR3 reads CASSLVQSPDTQYF. CDR3 DNA sequence: TGTGCCAGCAGCTTAGTACAGAGCCCAGATACGCAGTATTTT.

The CDR3 region is CASSIDAGGSNTQYF. CDR3 coding DNA: TGTGCCAGTAGTATTGATGCGGGAGGATCGAATACGCAGTATTTT. V and J are TRBV19 and TRBJ2-3, with 8 bases identical to TRBD2. Germline-derived CDR1 and CDR2 are LNHDA and SQIVND (reference sequence). The CDR3 spans 15 residues. With 3 bases clipped from V and 7 bases from J, the junction kept 9 bases outside the gene matches. Based on the CDR3 plus reference TRBV19 and TRBJ2-3, the full variable domain is DGGITQSPKYLFRKEGQNVTLSCEQNLNHDAMYWYRQDPGQGLRLIYYSQIVNDFQKGDIAEGYSVSREKKESFPLTVTSAQKNPTAFYLCASSIDAGGSNTQYFGPGTRLTVL.

The chain combines TRBV28 with TRBJ2-3; D remains ambiguous. This CDR3 has 12 residues. The germline gives CDR1 MDHEN, CDR2 SYDVKM. Trimming pared 5 bases from V and 0 bases from J, leaving 3 bases between. CDR3 sequence: CASSPSTDTQYF. DNA for the CDR3: TGTGCCAGCAGTCCGAGCACAGATACGCAGTATTTT.